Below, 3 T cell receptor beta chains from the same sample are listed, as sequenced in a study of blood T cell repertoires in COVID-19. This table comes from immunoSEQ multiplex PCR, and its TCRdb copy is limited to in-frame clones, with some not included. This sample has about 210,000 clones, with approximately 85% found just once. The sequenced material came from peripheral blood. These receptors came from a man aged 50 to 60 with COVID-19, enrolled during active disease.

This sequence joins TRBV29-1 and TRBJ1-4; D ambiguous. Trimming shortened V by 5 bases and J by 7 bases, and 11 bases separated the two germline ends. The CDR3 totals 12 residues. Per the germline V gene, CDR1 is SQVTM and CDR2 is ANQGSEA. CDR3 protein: CSVMSVPEKLFF. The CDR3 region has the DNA TGCAGCGTTATGTCGGTACCTGAAAAACTGTTTTTT.

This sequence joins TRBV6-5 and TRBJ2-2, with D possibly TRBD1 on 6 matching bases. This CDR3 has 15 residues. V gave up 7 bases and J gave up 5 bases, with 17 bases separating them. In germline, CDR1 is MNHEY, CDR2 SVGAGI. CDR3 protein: CASKRGQGITGELFF. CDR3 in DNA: TGTGCCAGCAAGAGGGGCCAGGGGATAACCGGGGAGCTGTTTTTT.

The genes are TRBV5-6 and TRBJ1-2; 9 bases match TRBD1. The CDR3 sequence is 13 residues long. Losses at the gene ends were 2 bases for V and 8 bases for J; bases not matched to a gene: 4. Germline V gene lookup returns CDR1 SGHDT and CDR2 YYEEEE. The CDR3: CASSFGTGPGYTF. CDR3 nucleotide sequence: TGTGCCAGCAGCTTCGGGACAGGGCCGGGCTACACCTTC.